These T cell receptor beta chains were read from a single sample in a study of blood T cell repertoires in COVID-19. Sequencing used immunoSEQ multiplex PCR; TCRdb keeps in-frame clones, though not all of them. Here the sample spans about 310,000 clones, roughly 88% being singletons. Material for sequencing was peripheral blood. Receptor source: a woman aged 30 to 39 with COVID-19, enrolled during active disease. CDR3s include the opening cysteine and the closing phenylalanine or tryptophan. A D gene is named only where the DNA matches it firmly. Clone sizes are given selectively: once, few, many, or a class where the clone is expanded.

size	V	J	D	CDR3	DNA
NA	TRBV5-1	TRBJ2-7	NA	CASSFSRGTSYEQYF	TGCGCCAGCAGCTTCTCTAGAGGAACCAGCTACGAGCAGTACTTC
NA	TRBV6-5	TRBJ1-1	TRBD1	CASSYISGGSAFF	TGTGCCAGCAGTTACATATCAGGGGGATCAGCTTTCTTT
once	TRBV29-1	TRBJ1-1	TRBD1	CSVGETGTDTEAFF	TGCAGCGTTGGGGAGACAGGGACGGACACTGAAGCTTTCTTT
few	TRBV10-1	TRBJ2-3	TRBD2	CASSQSGSLDTQYF	TGCGCCAGCAGCCAGAGCGGGAGTCTAGATACGCAGTATTTT
NA	TRBV6-5	TRBJ1-5	NA	CASSRDIGNQPQHF	TGTGCCAGCAGCCGGGACATAGGCAATCAGCCCCAGCATTTT
NA	TRBV19	TRBJ2-2	TRBD1	CASSIGQERSTGELFF	TGTGCCAGTAGCATCGGACAGGAGCGGAGCACCGGGGAGCTGTTTTTT
once	TRBV29-1	TRBJ1-1	NA	CSVEKQLANTEAFF	TGCAGCGTTGAGAAACAGCTCGCGAACACTGAAGCTTTCTTT
once	TRBV5-4	TRBJ1-2	NA	CASSFPTGLQGGYTF	TGTGCCAGCAGCTTCCCGACAGGCCTCCAAGGGGGCTACACCTTC
NA	TRBV7-2	TRBJ2-1	TRBD2	CASSYRTSRYNEQFF	TGTGCCAGCAGCTATCGGACTAGCAGATACAATGAGCAGTTCTTC
NA	TRBV19	TRBJ1-2	TRBD1	CASRGTGTTNYGYTF	TGTGCCAGTAGGGGGACAGGGACTACTAACTATGGCTACACCTTC
NA	TRBV28	TRBJ1-2	NA	CASSLRGIYGYTF	TGTGCCAGCAGTTTAAGGGGTATATATGGCTACACCTTC
NA	TRBV11-2	TRBJ1-2	NA	CASSFFTGGYTF	TGTGCCAGCAGCTTTTTCACAGGAGGCTACACCTTC
NA	TRBV27	TRBJ2-1	NA	CASSWSSDGEQFF	TGTGCCAGCAGCTGGTCTAGCGACGGTGAGCAGTTCTTC
NA	TRBV6-5	TRBJ1-1	NA	CASSRGHSEAFF	TGTGCCAGCAGCCGAGGACACAGTGAAGCTTTCTTT
once	TRBV5-5	TRBJ2-1	TRBD2	CASSFSGLADYNEQFF	TGTGCCAGCAGCTTTTCGGGACTAGCGGACTACAATGAGCAGTTCTTC
once	TRBV7-7	TRBJ2-2	NA	CASSFGQSNTGELFF	TGTGCCAGCAGCTTCGGACAGAGCAACACCGGGGAGCTGTTTTTT
NA	TRBV30	TRBJ1-1	TRBD1	CAWSVRLGQGATEAFF	TGTGCCTGGAGTGTACGCTTGGGACAGGGGGCCACTGAAGCTTTCTTT
NA	TRBV24-1	TRBJ2-5	NA	CATSDYTGSWETQYF	TGTGCCACCAGTGACTATACAGGGTCGTGGGAGACCCAGTACTTC
once	TRBV11-2	TRBJ2-3	NA	CASSLGFNPSTDTQYF	TGTGCCAGCAGCCTGGGCTTCAATCCTAGCACAGATACGCAGTATTTT
NA	TRBV6-5	TRBJ2-7	NA	CASSWDTSYEQYF	TGTGCCAGCAGCTGGGACACTTCCTACGAGCAGTACTTC
NA	TRBV5-1	TRBJ1-3	NA	CASSLEPSGGYLAGNTIYF	TGCGCCAGCAGCTTGGAGCCGAGTGGGGGGTACTTGGCTGGAAACACCATATATTTT
NA	TRBV30	TRBJ2-3	TRBD2	CAWSASGSTDTQYF	TGTGCCTGGAGTGCTAGCGGGAGTACAGATACGCAGTATTTT
NA	TRBV5-6	TRBJ1-6	NA	CASSDYRDGHNSPLHF	TGTGCCAGCAGCGACTACCGGGATGGTCATAATTCACCCCTCCACTTT
NA	TRBV10-2	TRBJ2-5	TRBD1	CASSESSQGQETQYF	TGCGCCAGCAGTGAGTCGTCACAGGGGCAAGAGACCCAGTACTTC
NA	TRBV15	TRBJ2-1	TRBD2	CATSREEFRFRRPSGRGNEQFF	TGTGCCACCAGCAGAGAAGAGTTTAGGTTTAGAAGGCCTAGCGGAAGGGGCAATGAGCAGTTCTTC
NA	TRBV19	TRBJ2-1	TRBD2	CASSIRLAGGPVNEQFF	TGTGCCAGTAGTATACGACTAGCGGGAGGGCCAGTCAATGAGCAGTTCTTC
NA	TRBV30	TRBJ2-7	NA	CAWSDPAYEQYF	TGTGCCTGGAGTGACCCAGCCTACGAGCAGTACTTC
NA	TRBV11-2	TRBJ2-7	NA	CASSLGTLSYEQYF	TGTGCCAGCAGCTTAGGGACACTCTCCTACGAGCAGTACTTC
NA	TRBV6-6	TRBJ2-1	TRBD2	CASRGMTSESYNEQFF	TGTGCCAGCAGGGGGATGACTAGCGAAAGCTACAATGAGCAGTTCTTC
NA	TRBV2	TRBJ2-5	NA	CASNVPAEVETQYF	TGTGCCAGCAACGTACCAGCGGAGGTGGAGACCCAGTACTTC
NA	TRBV4-1	TRBJ2-5	NA	CASSRPETRETQYF	TGCGCCAGCAGCCGCCCCGAAACGCGGGAGACCCAGTACTTC
NA	TRBV28	TRBJ2-1	NA	CASSLDAGLAYNEQFF	TGTGCCAGCAGTTTAGATGCAGGCCTCGCCTACAATGAGCAGTTCTTC
NA	TRBV30	TRBJ1-1	NA	CAWRGVNTEAFF	TGTGCCTGGAGAGGGGTGAACACTGAAGCTTTCTTT
NA	TRBV5-4	TRBJ2-1	TRBD2	CASSSGLAASSSYNEQFF	TGTGCCAGCAGCTCGGGACTAGCGGCTTCAAGCTCCTACAATGAGCAGTTCTTC
once	TRBV29-1	TRBJ1-2	NA	CSVVEGAGYTF	TGCAGCGTTGTTGAGGGTGCAGGCTACACCTTC
NA	TRBV5-8	TRBJ1-2	NA	CASKLYRAGYTF	TGTGCCAGCAAACTATACAGGGCGGGCTACACCTTC
NA	TRBV30	TRBJ1-2	TRBD1	CAWSETGGGYTF	TGTGCCTGGAGTGAAACAGGGGGTGGCTACACCTTC
NA	TRBV3-1/TRBV3-2	TRBJ2-2	TRBD2	CASRSWAGVKVGELFF	TGTGCCAGCAGGTCTTGGGCGGGAGTGAAGGTCGGGGAGCTGTTTTTT
NA	TRBV6-6	TRBJ1-3	NA	CASSPRQDSGNTIYF	TGTGCCAGCAGTCCCCGACAGGACTCTGGAAACACCATATATTTT
NA	TRBV19	TRBJ1-2	TRBD1	CASTGTAYKRYGYTF	TGTGCCAGTACAGGGACAGCTTATAAACGGTATGGCTACACCTTC
NA	TRBV20-1	TRBJ1-2	TRBD1	CSASRTGDGYTF	TGCAGTGCTAGTAGGACAGGGGATGGCTACACCTTC
NA	TRBV27	TRBJ2-1	NA	CASSLNREQFF	TGTGCCAGCAGTTTAAATCGTGAGCAGTTCTTC
NA	TRBV13	TRBJ2-7	TRBD1	CASSAPGQGDAEQYF	TGTGCCAGCAGCGCACCGGGACAGGGGGACGCCGAGCAGTACTTC
NA	TRBV15	TRBJ2-2	TRBD1	CATSRRDLGTDTGELFF	TGTGCCACCAGCAGGAGAGATCTGGGGACAGACACCGGGGAGCTGTTTTTT
NA	TRBV15	TRBJ1-4	TRBD1	CATSPRTGAIEKLFF	TGTGCCACCAGCCCTCGGACAGGGGCTATTGAAAAACTGTTTTTT
NA	TRBV30	TRBJ1-4	NA	CAWSGQNLRLGEKLFF	TGTGCCTGGAGTGGACAGAACCTAAGGTTAGGTGAAAAACTGTTTTTT
NA	TRBV4-1	TRBJ1-2	NA	CASSQESTGFNYGYTF	TGCGCCAGCAGCCAAGAATCGACGGGGTTCAACTATGGCTACACCTTC
NA	TRBV29-1	TRBJ2-3	TRBD1	CSVANRGQLFGTDTQYF	TGCAGCGTTGCGAACAGGGGGCAACTTTTCGGCACAGATACGCAGTATTTT
NA	TRBV7-9	TRBJ1-4	NA	CASSLSRGVDEKLFF	TGTGCCAGCAGCTTATCTCGGGGGGTTGATGAAAAACTGTTTTTT
NA	TRBV7-3	TRBJ1-2	TRBD1	CASQRVGQGRRYGYTF	TGTGCCAGCCAGAGGGTGGGACAGGGGCGGCGGTATGGCTACACCTTC
NA	TRBV28	TRBJ2-7	NA	CASSLSLGLTYEQYF	TGTGCCAGCTCCCTCTCCTTGGGACTCACCTACGAGCAGTACTTC
NA	TRBV11-2	TRBJ2-3	TRBD2	CASSLRLAGGRDTQYF	TGTGCCAGCAGCTTACGGCTAGCGGGAGGCCGAGATACGCAGTATTTT
NA	TRBV7-9	TRBJ1-4	NA	CASSLADSVQGWEKLFF	TGTGCCAGCAGCTTAGCAGATTCGGTACAGGGTTGGGAAAAACTGTTTTTT
NA	TRBV3-1/TRBV3-2	TRBJ2-2	TRBD2	CASSREREWSTGELFF	TGTGCCAGCAGCCGAGAGCGGGAGTGGAGCACCGGGGAGCTGTTTTTT
NA	TRBV24-1	TRBJ1-3	NA	CATSDSRGSGNTIYF	TGTGCCACCAGTGACTCCCGGGGATCTGGAAACACCATATATTTT
NA	TRBV7-3	TRBJ2-2	NA	CASSPGHPNTGELFF	TGTGCCAGCAGCCCGGGACACCCGAACACCGGGGAGCTGTTTTTT
NA	TRBV24-1	TRBJ1-5	NA	CATSDSGQTFNQPQHF	TGTGCCACCAGTGATTCCGGCCAGACTTTCAATCAGCCCCAGCATTTT